In its sample, the clone carrying this T cell receptor beta chain was seen once. Its target is unknown. The data were taken from a study of cytotoxic CD8 clonotypes in ibrutinib-treated CLL. Study observations and caveats: Against age-matched healthy donors, baseline clonality ran higher and tracked circulating CD8+ T-cell counts. Sample timing was unmatched between remission and later-progressing patients; lymph nodes unstudied.

Trimming removed 6 bases from V and 6 bases from J; junction bases left unmatched: 5. This CDR3 spans 16 amino acids. Germline values: CDR1 KGHSH, CDR2 LQKENI. Target depth was 1 in 200,000 to 1 in 1 million T cells, about 10x per clonotype. Produced via immunoSEQ multiplex PCR; TCRdb's table is partial and in-frame only. In the table there are almost 85,000 clones, roughly 86% of which are singletons. The sample consisted of PBMCs, taken before ibrutinib treatment. This receptor was obtained from a human donor with chronic lymphocytic leukemia. V is TRBV18 and J is TRBJ2-1; TRBD2 aligns across 16 bases. CDR3 DNA sequence: TGTGCCAGCTCCCTAGGGACTAGCGGGAGGGGCAATGAGCAGTTCTTC. This encodes CASSLGTSGRGNEQFF.